This TCR beta chain was captured in a study of shared clonotypes between healthy human individuals (dated by TCRdb to the early 2020s). The study in broad terms: The cohort comprised a couple of women and a few men aged 18 to 49 years. For each donor, CD4 naive and CD4 memory were each run on three plates, CD8 naive on two plates, and CD8 memory on one plate. To estimate repertoire size and how much clonotypes are shared between individuals, the study performed deep sequencing of blood TCR repertoires from a handful of healthy adults. Different laboratories and diverse techniques were used to prepare libraries and sequence TCR repertoires, to increase sequencing depth and limit assay-specific biases. Per donor, leukapheresis produced somewhere between about 0.94 and 9 billion PBMCs.

CD8 naive samples were obtained by positive selection for CCR7 among CD45RO-negative cells, yielding a CD45RA+CCR7+ population from which TemRA cells were excluded. The donors were healthy, HIV-negative adults with no recently reported acute infections or vaccinations. Every donor was a Caucasian adult living in Nashville, Tennessee, USA. After blood collection by leukapheresis, PBMCs were isolated using Ficoll-Histopaque density gradient centrifugation and then cryopreserved in the vapor phase of liquid nitrogen. Analytical flow cytometry was used to check the purity and quantity of each magnetically sorted T cell population. From each sorted fraction, genomic DNA was isolated and quantified by UV absorbance on a Nanodrop 2000c. The cysteine opens and the phenylalanine closes a CDR3 of 16 amino acids. The CDR3 DNA has 48 bases and is translated from base 1. Trimming costs V 0 bases and J 7 bases, and their ends lie 22 bases apart. The germline V gene sets CDR1 to SQVTM and CDR2 to ANQGSEA.

Broad study findings and their caveats: Even with the large sequencing depth, rarefaction of the sorted-subset datasets indicated that sequencing was incomplete. Based on pairwise subsampling, the degree of clonotype sharing among donors was expected to be affected by sequencing depth. Sampling was restricted to blood, and TCR repertoires in tissues likely differ from the TCR repertoires found in blood. Because the study included only a small number of donors, the genetic and exposure-history diversity represented was limited. About 5% of naive CD4, around 4% of naive CD8, roughly 2.5% of memory CD4, and approximately 0.4% of memory CD8 clonotypes were shared across a few donors. Larger estimated clonotype richness was generally found for naive subsets than for memory subsets. Clonotypes shared by all four sorted-subset donors showed higher generation probabilities than non-shared clonotypes.

Comment on this clone: Its antigen specificity is not known. Base-call qualities are not available, and no considerably larger clone is one nucleotide away.

Using the deep immunoSEQ assay, TCR CDR3 regions were amplified from genomic DNA by multiplex PCR. For each cell subset, the extracted genomic DNA was distributed evenly across all wells of several immunoSEQ 96-well plates, and each plate served as one replicate. Each replicate PCR for sorted subsets received around 200 ng genomic DNA, equal to around 32,000 T cell genomes. Purified libraries were measured with a Qubit 3.0 fluorometer, size-checked on a Bioanalyzer 2100, and measured again with the KAPA Library Quantification kit. Every immunoSEQ 96-well plate was sequenced on a dedicated single-read 150-cycle Illumina NextSeq 550 flow cell. The study's processing was this. Because the immunoSEQ output included only junctional sequences and no quality scores, the filtering could not be the same as the filtering used for full-length reads. To assign V/J genes and CDR3, sequences were annotated against IMGT germline references using PyIR, a Python wrapper for IgBLAST v1.9. Reads with weak V/J assignments (E-value above 1e-6), missing CDR3, stop codons, out-of-frame junctions, or ambiguous translated residues were removed. A V3J clonotype was defined by an identical inferred V gene, J gene, and CDR3 amino acid sequence. Percentage overlap between repertoires was calculated by dividing the number of shared unique clonotypes by the size of the smaller repertoire. RTK rarefaction, the Chao1 estimator, and Recon v2.1 estimates of unobserved clonotypes were used to assess repertoire richness. Generation probabilities for all TCRbeta clonotypes obtained by the gDNA method from a handful of donors were computed using OLGA. Here the immuneACCESS table is served through TCRdb, limited to in-frame sequences with V and J called. Missing clones are a known gap in these copies; in checked studies unresolved V genes cover under half, and the rest lacks a known reason. V, J and clone size derive from that table, while D and trimming were established from the DNA sequence. This sample comprises 630,000 or so clones, 95% to 98% of them detected only once. The ten largest clones represent 0.3% of the sample.

This TCR derives from a man aged 30 to 39 in good health. Sequenced sample: naive CD8+ T cells sorted from blood. The sample's cell subset or site label, decoded: CD45RA+CCR7+. The rearranged chain carries TRBV29-1 and TRBJ2-7; the D assignment is uncertain and may be TRBD1 or TRBD2, with 6 bases supporting each. The CDR3 reads CSVEDVAAGELLEQYF. The DNA sequence is TGCAGCGTTGAAGACGTAGCGGCAGGGGAGTTACTAGAGCAGTACTTC.